This T cell receptor (beta chain) was captured by sequencing in a study of T cell responses to AZD1222 COVID-19 vaccine. Sequencing used immunoSEQ multiplex PCR; TCRdb keeps in-frame clones, though not all of them. Here the sample spans about 55,000 clones, approximately 90% being singletons. This clone showed up just once. The antigen remains unidentified. Deletions cut 4 bases from V and 4 bases from J, with 9 bases between. The CDR3 is 13 residues long. Germline CDR1 SGHKS, CDR2 YYEKEE (reference sequence). Study observations and caveats: Along spike, vaccine-associated CD4 TCRs were found throughout, with dominance at 160-218 and 743-854.

The receptor was isolated from an adult in good health. Sequenced material: peripheral blood, taken on day 0 of AZD1222 vaccination. The chain uses TRBV5-5 and TRBJ2-1; D is possibly TRBD2 (6 bases). CDR3 sequence: CASSVGLYNEQFF. The DNA of the CDR3 is TGTGCCAGCAGCGTGGGACTGTACAATGAGCAGTTCTTC.